One and the same sample provided the 20 T cell receptor beta chains below, sequenced in a study of blood T cell repertoires in COVID-19 (dated by TCRdb to the early 2020s). Library construction relied on the immunoSEQ multiplex PCR assay. TCRdb's version of the immuneACCESS table is confined to in-frame rearrangements and falls short of the full clone set. An unresolved V gene accounts for under half of the shortfall where checked; the remainder is of unknown origin. This sample is represented by approximately 220,000 clones; about nine tenths of them were singletons. 3.5% to 5% of the sample belongs to the ten largest clones. What was sequenced was peripheral blood. These receptors all stem from a man aged 50-59 years with acute or convalescent COVID-19.

V usage is TRBV11-3 and J usage is TRBJ2-1, with 16 bases fitting TRBD2. Germline V lookup: CDR1 SGHNT, CDR2 YENEEA. The CDR3 has 18 residues. Trimming at V came to 0 bases and at J to 5 bases, leaving 4 bases not matched to a gene. The CDR3 reads CASSLDRGLAGGHNEQFF. The CDR3 coding sequence is TGTGCCAGCAGCTTAGATAGGGGACTAGCGGGGGGGCACAATGAGCAGTTCTTC. The entire variable domain, with the rest obtained from reference TRBV11-3 and TRBJ2-1, is as follows: EAGVVQSPRYKIIEKKQPVAFWCNPISGHNTLYWYLQNLGQGPELLIRYENEEAVDDSQLPKDRFSAERLKGVDSTLKIQPAELGDSAVYLCASSLDRGLAGGHNEQFFGPGTRLTVL.

This chain connects TRBV29-1 to TRBJ1-4; D remains unclear. Trimming took 4 bases from V and 5 from J, leaving 14 bases between them. The germline CDR1 and CDR2 sequences are SQVTM and ANQGSEA. The CDR3 spans 14 residues. This chain's CDR3 is CSVGSVGLNEKLFF. CDR3 nucleotide sequence: TGCAGCGTTGGGTCTGTGGGCTTGAATGAAAAACTGTTTTTT.

The chain uses TRBV7-9 and TRBJ1-1, with D perhaps matching TRBD1 (6 bases). V lost 3 bases and J lost 5, with 13 bases in between. CDR1 is SEHNR and CDR2 is FQNEAQ in the germline V gene (reference sequence). This CDR3 is 14 amino acids long. The CDR3 sequence: CASSFYSGVTEAFF. In DNA, the CDR3 is TGTGCCAGCAGCTTTTACTCAGGGGTAACTGAAGCTTTCTTT. Variable domain in full (rest from reference TRBV7-9 and TRBJ1-1): DTGVSQNPRHKITKRGQNVTFRCDPISEHNRLYWYRQTLGQGPEFLTYFQNEAQLEKSRLLSDRFSAERPKGSFSTLEIQRTEQGDSAMYLCASSFYSGVTEAFFGQGTRLTVV.

V usage is TRBV2 and J usage is TRBJ1-6; 10 bases map to TRBD1. The V gene end was trimmed by 4 bases and the J gene end by 0 bases; junction bases not matched to a gene: 6. The germline V gene has CDR1 SNHLY and CDR2 FYNNEI. The CDR3 length is 18 residues. CDR3 loop: CASSVPGQGSSYNSPLHF. DNA of the CDR3: TGTGCCAGCAGTGTCCCGGGACAGGGGAGCTCCTATAATTCACCCCTCCACTTT.

This rearrangement joins TRBV2 to TRBJ1-1; tentatively, D is TRBD1 (5 bases). V gave up 2 bases and J gave up 4 bases, with 14 bases separating them. The CDR3 totals 15 residues. Germline-derived CDR1 and CDR2 are SNHLY and FYNNEI. The CDR3, as DNA: TGTGCCAGCAGTGAACTGGGCGGGGGAGGCACTGAAGCTTTCTTT. The encoded protein is CASSELGGGGTEAFF.

This clone appeared once. This chain joins TRBV9 and TRBJ1-6; 9 positions match TRBD1. Germline loops: CDR1 SGDLS, CDR2 YYNGEE. The CDR3 is 16 amino acids. The V segment lost 5 bases and the J segment 9 bases; nucleotides outside the gene matches: 12. CDR3 nucleotides: TGTGCCAGCAGAGCCGCCGGGGGACAGGGCGGTTCACCCCTCCACTTT. Its protein product is CASRAAGGQGGSPLHF.

The CDR3 sequence: CASSYGELDYGYTF. DNA of the CDR3: TGTGCCAGCAGTTACGGGGAGTTGGACTATGGCTACACCTTC. V is TRBV6-5 and J is TRBJ1-2; D is ambiguous. Trimming shortened V by 2 bases and J by 3 bases, and 10 bases separated the two germline ends. The CDR3 covers 14 residues. CDR1 MNHEY and CDR2 SVGAGI come from the germline V gene.

This rearrangement joins TRBV3-1 (or the pseudogene TRBV3-2) to TRBJ2-1; D call uncertain. The CDR3 length is 14 residues. Trimming stripped 4 bases from V and 7 bases from J, with 14 bases between. Per germline, CDR1 LGHDT and CDR2 YNNKEL (reference sequence). The CDR3 loop is CASSPPSTRNEQFF. CDR3 coding DNA: TGTGCCAGCAGCCCGCCAAGCACGAGAAATGAGCAGTTCTTC.

This sequence joins TRBV5-6 and TRBJ1-2, with 8 bases lining up with TRBD1. After removal of 0 bases from V and 8 bases from J, the junction contained 9 bases not matched to a gene. CDR3 size: 15 residues. From germline, CDR1 is SGHDT and CDR2 YYEEEE. CDR3: CASSLVGQGRQGYTF. CDR3 DNA sequence: TGTGCCAGCAGCTTGGTAGGACAGGGAAGGCAAGGCTACACCTTC.

The V gene is TRBV7-7, the J gene TRBJ2-5, with 10 bases identical to TRBD1. The germline gives CDR1 SSHAT, CDR2 FNYEAQ (reference sequence). This CDR3 comprises 15 residues. The V gene end was trimmed by 5 bases and the J gene end by 4 bases; junction bases not matched to a gene: 7. The CDR3 nucleotides read TGTGCCAGCAGCGACAGGGGGCAACCGGCAGAGACCCAGTACTTC. Amino acids: CASSDRGQPAETQYF.

This clone was picked up one time. CDR3: CASRGQMIYEQYF. For the CDR3, the DNA is TGTGCCAGCAGGGGACAGATGATCTACGAGCAGTACTTC. The rearrangement joins TRBV12-3 or TRBV12-4 to TRBJ2-7; 7 nucleotides match TRBD1. Trimming at V came to 6 bases and at J to 3 bases, leaving 5 bases not matched to a gene. This CDR3 is built from 13 residues.

The rearrangement links TRBV29-1 to TRBJ1-1; D unclear. Germline-derived CDR1 and CDR2 are SQVTM and ANQGSEA. Trimming took 4 bases from V and 2 from J, leaving 14 bases between them. The CDR3 is 14 residues long. The CDR3 loop reads CSVAPGFGNTEAFF. For the CDR3, the DNA is TGCAGCGTTGCCCCGGGTTTTGGTAACACTGAAGCTTTCTTT. The full variable domain, in which reference TRBV29-1 and TRBJ1-1 provide the parts outside the CDR3, is SAVISQKPSRDICQRGTSLTIQCQVDSQVTMMFWYRQQPGQSLTLIATANQGSEATYESGFVIDKFPISRPNLTFSTLTVSNMSPEDSSIYLCSVAPGFGNTEAFFGQGTRLTVV.

The rearrangement joins TRBV7-3 to TRBJ1-1; unclear D gene. V dropped 1 base and J dropped 6 bases, with 12 bases sitting between them. The CDR3 covers 14 residues. The V gene's germline CDR1 is SGHTA and CDR2 FQGTGA. The chain's CDR3 is CASSLIPGAAEAFF. The CDR3 DNA follows: TGTGCCAGCAGCTTAATTCCGGGTGCCGCTGAAGCTTTCTTT.

V usage is TRBV14 and J usage is TRBJ1-1, with no clear D. This CDR3 has 15 amino acids. Germline V gives CDR1 SGHDN, CDR2 FVKESK. V lost 4 bases and J 1 base, leaving 13 bases between the germline ends. CDR3 sequence reads: CASSLQAGPNTEAFF. In DNA form, the CDR3 reads TGTGCCAGCAGCCTCCAGGCTGGGCCGAACACTGAAGCTTTCTTT.

The chain carries TRBV7-8 and TRBJ1-4, with D unresolved. Trimming shortened V by 1 base and J by 5 bases, and 11 bases separated the two germline ends. Germline V CDR1 and CDR2: SGHVS, FQNEAQ. This CDR3 has 15 residues. CDR3 sequence: CASSLGQTRNEKLFF. The CDR3 coding sequence is TGTGCCAGCAGCTTAGGCCAGACACGGAATGAAAAACTGTTTTTT. Full variable domain (remainder filled in from reference TRBV7-8 and TRBJ1-4): GAGVSQSPRYKVAKRGQDVALRCDPISGHVSLFWYQQALGQGPEFLTYFQNEAQLDKSGLPSDRFFAERPEGSVSTLKIQRTQQEDSAVYLCASSLGQTRNEKLFFGSGTQLSVL.

This clone occurred once. V and J are TRBV18 and TRBJ2-1, with 7 bases that match TRBD2. CDR3 size: 14 residues. The germline V gene encodes CDR1 KGHSH and CDR2 LQKENI. V was pared by 4 bases and J by 6 bases, with 6 bases of the junction left unmatched. The CDR3 region is CASSQPSGVNEQFF. The CDR3 DNA is TGTGCCAGCTCACAGCCTAGCGGAGTCAATGAGCAGTTCTTC.

This clone was recorded once. The CDR3 DNA reads TGTGCCAGCAGCCGGAGTCTGGAGGATGGCTACACCTTC. Translating gives CASSRSLEDGYTF. The V and J genes are TRBV4-2 and TRBJ1-2; the D is unclear. The V gene lost 4 bases and the J gene lost 6 bases, with 12 bases spanning the gap. The length of the CDR3 is 13 residues. The germline V gene has CDR1 LGHNA and CDR2 YNFKEQ.

This rearrangement joins TRBV10-3 to TRBJ2-5, with D maybe TRBD1 (6 bases). CDR1 is ENHRY and CDR2 is SYGVKD in the germline V gene. V lost 2 bases to trimming and J lost 1 base, with 14 bases between them. The CDR3 loop spans 16 amino acids. The CDR3 nucleotides read TGTGCCATCAGTGAGACGATAGGACAGACCCAAGAGACCCAGTACTTC. Translation gives CAISETIGQTQETQYF.

The V and J genes are TRBV5-1 and TRBJ1-5; a possible D gene is TRBD1 (5 bases). CDR3 size: 15 residues. Trimming shortened V by 5 bases and J by 7 bases, and 19 bases separated the two germline ends. Germline loops: CDR1 SGHRS, CDR2 YFSETQ. CDR3 residues: CASSPTGGGRQPQHF. As DNA, the CDR3 is TGCGCCAGCAGTCCGACCGGGGGGGGTCGGCAGCCCCAGCATTTT.

The chain carries TRBV18 and TRBJ2-5; TRBD1 agrees at 7 bases. CDR3 length: 18 residues. The J segment lost 5 bases and the V segment lost 1 base, leaving 16 bases of the junction unmatched. Germline CDR1 and CDR2: KGHSH and LQKENI. The CDR3 spells CASSPQVQGNRRRETQYF. The CDR3 DNA reads as TGTGCCAGCTCACCACAAGTACAGGGGAACCGCCGGCGGGAGACCCAGTACTTC.